Below are 23 T cell receptor beta chains sequenced from a single sample in a study of molecular identifiers for immune sequencing clone quantification. Using its own MiXCR run on the PCR reads, TCRdb lists one record per CDR3 protein. The profile shows about 640,000 distinct CDR3 sequences, just under 20% of them singletons. The sequencing input was naive CD8+ T cells from blood, with Jurkat cell RNA spiked in. As for subset: FACS-sorted CD8+CD4-CCR7+CD45RA+ naive T cells. These receptors were taken from a human donor in good health. Some libraries in this study had Jurkat cell RNA spiked in.

The chain recombines TRBV27 with TRBJ2-7; the D gene is possibly TRBD1 (5 bases). The CDR3 runs 13 residues. Germline CDR1 is MNHEY and CDR2 is SMNVEV (reference sequence). Trimming pared 4 bases from V and 3 bases from J, leaving 10 bases between. DNA of the CDR3: TGTGCCAGCAGTTCCCAGGGTTACTACGAGCAGTACTTC. Translation gives CASSSQGYYEQYF.

This clonotype was recorded many times. V and J are TRBV18 and TRBJ2-3, with TRBD1 matching over 10 bases. The ends lost 3 bases at V and 5 bases at J; junction bases unmatched: 5. The CDR3 is 15 residues long. Germline loops: CDR1 KGHSH, CDR2 LQKENI. The DNA of the CDR3 is TGTGCCAGCTCACCTTGGGACAGGGGAGGAGATACGCAGTATTTT. Its translation is CASSPWDRGGDTQYF.

With respect to this clonotype: Being one base from a much bigger clone, this may be a read error. J is TRBJ1-3 and V is TRBV6-6; D is possibly TRBD1 (5 bases). The CDR3 is made up of 18 amino acids. Germline CDR1 reads MNHNY; CDR2 reads SVGAGI (reference sequence). In nucleotides, the CDR3 is TGTGCCAGCAGTTACCTGTTCCCGACGGACAAAACTGGAGACACCATATATTTT. Its protein product is CASSYLFPTDKTGDTIYF.

This clonotype was detected ten times or more. This rearrangement joins TRBV11-2 to TRBJ2-3; TRBD1 matches 7 bases. V dropped 3 bases and J dropped 2; count of bases not matched to a gene: 5. This CDR3 spans 15 amino acids. From germline, CDR1 is SGHAT and CDR2 FQNNGV. As DNA, the CDR3 is TGTGCCAGCAGCTTGGGGACAGATACCACAGATACGCAGTATTTT. Its protein is CASSLGTDTTDTQYF.

In this sample, this clonotype turned up many times. V gene TRBV4-2 combines with J gene TRBJ1-3, with TRBD1 matching 9 bases. Germline V gene data show CDR1 as LGHNA and CDR2 as YNFKEQ. The CDR3 is 17 amino acids. The junction had 5 bases not matched to a gene; V was cut back by 1 base and J by 1 base. CDR3 nucleotides: TGTGCCAGCAGCCAAGGCGGACAGGGGTGGTCTGGAAACACCATATATTTT. Residues: CASSQGGQGWSGNTIYF.

This clonotype was counted many times. The gene calls are TRBV4-1 and TRBJ1-1; 7 bases line up with TRBD1. The CDR3 covers 15 residues. The ends lost 4 bases at V and 1 base at J; junction bases unmatched: 6. Germline loops: CDR1 MGHRA, CDR2 YSYEKL. The CDR3 is CASSPSTGTNTEAFF. The CDR3 nucleotides are TGCGCCAGCAGCCCATCGACAGGGACGAACACTGAAGCTTTCTTT.

CDR3 in amino acids: CASSIPAGGLNEQFF. The CDR3 DNA reads as TGTGCCAGTAGTATCCCAGCGGGAGGGTTGAATGAGCAGTTCTTC. The chain joins TRBV19 to TRBJ2-1, with 10 bases fitting TRBD2. This CDR3 has 15 residues. Germline V gene data show CDR1 as LNHDA and CDR2 as SQIVND (reference sequence). V was pared by 3 bases and J by 7 bases, with 6 bases of the junction left unmatched.

There are a few counts of this clonotype. The genes are TRBV6-1 and TRBJ2-7; D not resolved. Germline values: CDR1 MNHNS, CDR2 SASEGT. Trimming took off 1 base at V and 3 bases at J, with 7 bases between the two ends. The length of the CDR3 is 13 residues. DNA for the CDR3: TGTGCCAGCAGTGAAGGCATAAACTACGAGCAGTACTTC. Translation gives CASSEGINYEQYF.

Concerning this clonotype itself: Because it lacks the conserved phenylalanine or tryptophan at the end, this CDR3 is likely a read error. The chain has TRBV25-1 and TRBJ2-7; D is perhaps TRBD2 (5 bases). This CDR3 region has 14 residues. Germline values: CDR1 MGHDK, CDR2 SYGVNS. Trimming removed 2 bases from V and 1 base from J, with 9 bases in between. CDR3 bases: TGTGCCAGCAGTGAAAGAGGACTGTCCTACGAGCAGTACTCC. This sequence encodes CASSERGLSYEQYS.

This clonotype was counted ten times or more. The gene calls are TRBV4-3 and TRBJ2-7, with 7 bases aligning to TRBD1. The germline CDR1 and CDR2 sequences are LGHNA and YSLEER. The ends lost 1 base at V and 0 bases at J; junction bases unmatched: 6. The CDR3 totals 16 residues. DNA for the CDR3: TGCGCCAGCAGCCAAGGGCGGACAGGTAGCTCCTACGAGCAGTACTTC. Translated: CASSQGRTGSSYEQYF.

There are a few counts of this clonotype. This rearrangement joins TRBV7-6 to TRBJ2-3; TRBD2 matches 13 bases. With 1 base clipped from V and 2 bases from J, the junction kept 9 bases outside the gene matches. CDR1 SGHVS and CDR2 FNYEAQ come from the germline V gene. The length of the CDR3 is 19 residues. As DNA, the CDR3 is TGTGCCAGCAGCTTAGTGGGGACTAGCGGGATTAAATACACAGATACGCAGTATTTT. Amino acids: CASSLVGTSGIKYTDTQYF.

The rearrangement links TRBV9 to TRBJ2-1; 8 bases line up with TRBD2. Losses at the gene ends were 1 base for V and 5 bases for J; bases not matched to a gene: 8. CDR1 is SGDLS, CDR2 YYNGEE, per germline. The CDR3 consists of 16 residues. As DNA, the CDR3 is TGTGCCAGCAGCGTATATAGAAGCGGGGGAAACAATGAGCAGTTCTTC. Translated, it gives CASSVYRSGGNNEQFF.

Comment on this clonotype: Possible read error: a much larger clone is one base away. V gene TRBV20-1 combines with J gene TRBJ2-1; D may match TRBD1 or TRBD2 (5 bases each). The CDR3 is 14 amino acids. Germline CDR1 is DFQATT and CDR2 is SNEGSKA (reference sequence). DNA of the CDR3: TGCAGTGCTAGTGGGACCCGCGAGGGGTATGAGCAGCTCTTC. As protein: CSASGTREGYEQLF.

This clonotype was picked up many times. The chain links TRBV29-1 to TRBJ2-3; D may be TRBD2 (5 bases). The ends were cut back, 4 bases at V and 0 bases at J, with 8 bases in the middle. Germline V gene lookup returns CDR1 SQVTM and CDR2 ANQGSEA. There are 13 residues in the CDR3. Here the CDR3 DNA reads TGCAGCGTTGCGTTAGCGAGCACAGATACGCAGTATTTT. It codes for CSVALASTDTQYF.

This clonotype has ten or more counts. V is TRBV7-9 and J is TRBJ2-3, with TRBD2 as a possible D gene (5 bases). Germline V lookup: CDR1 SEHNR, CDR2 FQNEAQ (reference sequence). The length of the CDR3 is 16 residues. V was pared by 6 bases and J by 6 bases, with 22 bases between. CDR3: CASSRTNAGVGDTQYF. CDR3 nucleotides: TGTGCCAGCAGTAGAACTAATGCGGGCGTCGGGGATACGCAGTATTTT. Full variable domain (missing parts from reference TRBV7-9 and TRBJ2-3): DTGVSQNPRHKITKRGQNVTFRCDPISEHNRLYWYRQTLGQGPEFLTYFQNEAQLEKSRLLSDRFSAERPKGSFSTLEIQRTEQGDSAMYLCASSRTNAGVGDTQYFGPGTRLTVL.

This clonotype was observed at least ten times. The chain has TRBV4-3 and TRBJ2-1; D remains ambiguous. Looked up from germline, CDR1 is LGHNA and CDR2 is YSLEER. This CDR3 has 13 amino acids. Trimming took 5 bases from V and 6 from J, leaving 11 bases between them. The CDR3 DNA reads as TGCGCCAGCAGCGACGGAGCAACCAATGAGCAGTTCTTC. Its protein is CASSDGATNEQFF.

This rearrangement joins TRBV9 to TRBJ1-2; perhaps TRBD1 as D (5 bases). The CDR3 runs 16 residues. V lost 0 bases to trimming and J lost 14 bases, with 26 bases between them. Germline V gene sequence: CDR1 SGDLS, CDR2 YYNGEE. This CDR3 is CASSVDGASSLVSGTF. CDR3 in DNA: TGTGCCAGCAGCGTAGATGGGGCCTCGTCCCTTGTTTCGGGGACCTTC.

With respect to this clonotype: This clone may be a read error of a much larger clone one base away. This chain uses TRBV29-1 with TRBJ2-7; 9 bases fit TRBD1. Germline-derived CDR1 and CDR2 are SQVTM and ANQGSEA. This CDR3 region has 14 residues. The V segment lost 6 bases and the J segment 3 bases; nucleotides outside the gene matches: 9. CDR3 sequence (DNA): TGCAGCGTGCCCGTTGGGACAGGGCTCTACGAGCAGTACTTC. It codes for CSVPVGTGLYEQYF.

This chain uses TRBV7-9 with TRBJ2-7; D gene unclear. The CDR3 runs to 12 residues. Germline V lookup: CDR1 SEHNR, CDR2 FQNEAQ (reference sequence). V shed 6 bases and J shed 6 bases, with 12 bases lying between them. The CDR3 coding sequence is TGTGCCAGCAGTTTAATGGCGCTCGAGCAGTACTTC. Its translation: CASSLMALEQYF.

This clonotype was observed many times. The gene calls are TRBV30 and TRBJ2-3, with TRBD2 identical over 9 bases. This CDR3 comprises 16 residues. CDR1 GTSNPN and CDR2 SVGIG come from the germline V gene (reference sequence). The J segment lost 1 base and the V segment lost 0 bases, leaving 5 bases of the junction unmatched. CDR3 residues: CAWSVKRGARTDTQYF. The CDR3 coding sequence is TGTGCCTGGAGTGTAAAGCGGGGGGCCCGCACAGATACGCAGTATTTT.

V usage is TRBV20-1 and J usage is TRBJ2-2; D unresolved. With 2 bases removed from V and 6 bases from J, the gap between germline ends came to 13 bases. There are 14 residues in the CDR3. Germline CDR1 is DFQATT and CDR2 is SNEGSKA (reference sequence). The CDR3 region is CSARLVLGSGELFF. CDR3 in DNA: TGCAGTGCTAGACTAGTTCTTGGGTCCGGGGAGCTGTTTTTT.

This clonotype was seen many times. The chain employs TRBV27 and TRBJ2-7; TRBD2 matches 9 bases. In germline, CDR1 is MNHEY, CDR2 SMNVEV (reference sequence). The CDR3 is made up of 16 amino acids. V lost 0 bases and J lost 4; bases outside the gene matches: 7. CDR3 amino acids: CASSLSGAGGPYEQYF. The DNA for the CDR3 is TGTGCCAGCAGTTTATCTGGGGCGGGAGGGCCGTACGAGCAGTACTTC.

This clonotype was seen ten or more times. V gene TRBV7-6 combines with J gene TRBJ2-7; unclear D gene. The germline gives CDR1 SGHVS, CDR2 FNYEAQ. Trimming shortened V by 5 bases and J by 0 bases, and 11 bases separated the two germline ends. CDR3 length equals 14 residues. The CDR3 nucleotides read TGTGCCAGCAGCCTACTTACTGACTCCTACGAGCAGTACTTC. As protein: CASSLLTDSYEQYF.